This T cell receptor beta chain derives from a study of vaccination and CD4 T cells after COVID-19. Turning to the study itself: Convalescent patients gave post-COVID blood a median approximately 100 days post-diagnosis, range 35 to 161.

The Oncomine TCR Beta short-read assay was applied to DNA of cultured CD4+ T cells. TCRdb reprocessed the PCR reads via MiXCR and lists one record per CDR3 protein. The sample lists several thousand distinct CDR3 sequences, about 30% occurring once. Deletions cut 5 bases from V and 5 bases from J, with 13 bases between. Germline V gene lookup returns CDR1 SGHTA and CDR2 FQGNSA. The CDR3 spans 13 residues. This sample's treatment: roughly ten-day PBMC culture with coronavirus spike peptide pools or control peptides (ViraFEST assay). The unexposed donor's CD4+ T cells were collected before the COVID-19 pandemic (2011-2018). Comments on this clonotype: The antigen is unknown.

The clonotype was recovered from a human donor in good health. V is TRBV7-2 and J is TRBJ2-7; D may be TRBD1 or TRBD2 (5 bases each). The sequencing sample was made of CD4+ T cells from blood, cultured in vitro. The CDR3 sequence: CASSIPGTHEQYF. The CDR3 region has the DNA TGTGCCAGCAGCATTCCAGGGACCCACGAGCAGTACTTC. Full variable domain (missing parts from reference TRBV7-2 and TRBJ2-7): GAGVSQSPSNKVTEKGKDVELRCDPISGHTALYWYRQSLGQGLEFLIYFQGNSAPDKSGLPSDRFSAERTGGSVSTLTIQRTQQEDSAVYLCASSIPGTHEQYFGPGTRLTVT.